This T cell receptor (beta chain) emerged from a study of T cell responses to AZD1222 COVID-19 vaccine. The CDR3 extends over 18 amino acids. J gave up 1 base and V 0 bases, and 9 bases lay outside the gene matches. Looked up from germline, CDR1 is LGHNA and CDR2 is YSLEER. The data were produced by immunoSEQ multiplex PCR, yet TCRdb's version contains in-frame clones alone and is incomplete. The sample includes about 110,000 clones, less than 95% of them seen just once. This sample comprised peripheral blood, obtained 28 days after the second AZD1222 dose. This TCR was recovered from an adult who received the AZD1222 COVID-19 vaccine. The chain links TRBV4-3 to TRBJ2-4, with 7 bases matching TRBD1. The CDR3 DNA reads TGCGCCAGCAGCCAAGAGATCAGTGGCAGGGGGGCCAAAAACATTCAGTACTTC. Translating gives CASSQEISGRGAKNIQYF.